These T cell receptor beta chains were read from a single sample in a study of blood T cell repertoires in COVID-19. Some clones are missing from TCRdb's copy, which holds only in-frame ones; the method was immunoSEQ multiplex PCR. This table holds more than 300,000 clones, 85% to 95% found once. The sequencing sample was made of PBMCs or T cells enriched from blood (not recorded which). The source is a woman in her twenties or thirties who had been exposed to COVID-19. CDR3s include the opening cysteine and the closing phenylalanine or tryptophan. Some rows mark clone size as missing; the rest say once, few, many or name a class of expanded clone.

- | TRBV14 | CASSRRTGRGTEAFF
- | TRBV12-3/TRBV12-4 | CASSFREYEAFF
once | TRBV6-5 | CASSFRNTIYF
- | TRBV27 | CASSETGTENEKLFF
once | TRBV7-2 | CASSFTGGYEQYF
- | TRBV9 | CASSPSGGRQETQYF
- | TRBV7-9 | CASLSTDTQYF
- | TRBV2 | CASTNTGANQPQHF
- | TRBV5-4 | CASSLEPTGYTEAFF
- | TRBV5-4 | CASSPPAGVGDGYTF
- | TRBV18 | CASSPSGVETEAFF
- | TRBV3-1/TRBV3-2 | CASSQNERRSTDTQYF
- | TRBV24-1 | CATSDYRVGTGELFF
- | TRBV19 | CASDLGLEAFF
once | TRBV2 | CASSARDRAETQYF
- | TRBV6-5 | CASRTTKTGNTIYF
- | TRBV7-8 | CASSKTGINEQYF
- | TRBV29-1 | CSVWGAGEKLFF
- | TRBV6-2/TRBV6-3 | CASSYSSGGNEQFF
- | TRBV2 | CADRNGDTEAFF
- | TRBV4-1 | CASSLRTGPYGYTF
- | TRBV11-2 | CASSLGGLGDGTEAFF
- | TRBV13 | CASSWETGGADTQYF
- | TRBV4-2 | CASSHHRLTPLDNEQFF
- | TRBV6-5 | CASSYSSRAYEQYF
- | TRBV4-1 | CASSPQGGTSGYAPLVQFF
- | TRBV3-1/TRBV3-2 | CASSQGWTTAGHEQYF
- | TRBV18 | CASSIRGNHEQYF
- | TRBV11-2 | CASSHSSGTVNEKLFF
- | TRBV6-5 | CASSPSGGIYNEQFF
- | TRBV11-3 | CASSPGTNFYEQYF
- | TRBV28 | CASSSYVLWASGGHEQYF
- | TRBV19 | CASSALRALLEEYGYTF
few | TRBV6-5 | CASSLQRTEAFF
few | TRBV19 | CASSKVASPNTEAFF
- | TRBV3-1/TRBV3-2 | CASSQVHVYGYTF
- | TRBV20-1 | CSASSSEVNYGYTF
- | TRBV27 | CASSLGGTYGYTF
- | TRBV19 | CASSMRGGHEKLFF
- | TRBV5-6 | CASSMRLGNQPQHF
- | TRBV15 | CATSRDPLRGVSYNEQFF
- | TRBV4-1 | CASSQDLAGVETQYF
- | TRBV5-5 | CASSLVPGQDADTQYF
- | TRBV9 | CASRRDTDSPLHF
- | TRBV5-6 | CASSLDLNSGGIYEQFF
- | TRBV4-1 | CASSQGVAGRSGNTIYF
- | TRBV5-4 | CASSLPRQPDDSYEQYF
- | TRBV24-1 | CATSDFPGLRERDTQYF
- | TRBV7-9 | CASSFPGLQNIQYF
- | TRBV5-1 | CASSGTGVRAIYF
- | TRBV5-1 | CASTGQGGTEKLFF
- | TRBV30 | CAWMAKTGQWNSPLHF